This TCR beta chain was identified in a study of blood T cells in healthy people across ages. A second about 7 to 11 cycle PCR used barcoded and J-beta primers. TCRdb re-called the 5' RACE reads through MiXCR, storing one row per CDR3 protein. Of around 1,600,000 distinct CDR3 sequences in the sample, roughly 43% are singletons; the top ten hold around 4%. This CDR3 has 11 amino acids. CDR1 and CDR2 from the germline V gene are DFQATT and SNEGSKA (reference sequence). V was pared by 5 bases and J by 9 bases, with 1 base of the junction left unmatched. Sequenced input: blood. J is TRBJ2-1 and V is TRBV20-1; 10 bases fit TRBD2. The clonotype was recovered from a woman aged 18-29 years in good health. DNA for the CDR3: TGCAGTGCTCTAGCGGGAGCTGAGCAGTTCTTC. Encoded protein: CSALAGAEQFF.